The 5 T cell receptor beta chains in this list originate from one sample, sequenced in a study of Tregs in tolerant kidney transplant recipients. Using immunoSEQ multiplex PCR, the repertoire was profiled, and TCRdb retains in-frame clones only, with some absent. The sample consists of some 15,000 clones, just under 80% of them appearing once. The starting material was Tregs from blood, obtained before the transplant. The receptors were sampled from a human donor who received a combined kidney and bone marrow transplant.

This chain links TRBV7-2 with TRBJ1-3; tentative D call: TRBD1 (5 bases). The germline V and J ends were trimmed by 6 bases and 7 bases, with 16 bases remaining between them. Germline CDR1 is SGHTA and CDR2 is FQGNSA. This CDR3 spans 14 amino acids. The CDR3 DNA follows: TGTGCCAGCAGAAGGGGAAGGCCCCCGAACACCATATATTTT. Encoded protein: CASRRGRPPNTIYF. Supplemented by reference TRBV7-2 and TRBJ1-3, the full variable domain reads GAGVSQSPSNKVTEKGKDVELRCDPISGHTALYWYRQSLGQGLEFLIYFQGNSAPDKSGLPSDRFSAERTGGSVSTLTIQRTQQEDSAVYLCASRRGRPPNTIYFGEGSWLTVV.

The chain links TRBV5-1 to TRBJ2-2; 8 nucleotides match TRBD1. After removal of 2 bases from V and 5 bases from J, the junction contained 8 bases not matched to a gene. The CDR3 has 16 amino acids. Germline V gives CDR1 SGHRS, CDR2 YFSETQ. The CDR3 region is CASSLMTGVGTGELFF. The CDR3 nucleotides read TGCGCCAGCAGCTTAATGACAGGGGTTGGGACCGGGGAGCTGTTTTTT.

This clone was recorded once. The chain's CDR3 is CASSEGPGVGGYGYTF. The CDR3 nucleotides read TGTGCCAGCAGTGAAGGCCCCGGGGTCGGGGGCTATGGCTACACCTTC. The chain is built from TRBV2 and TRBJ1-2; maybe TRBD1 (5 bases). The length of the CDR3 is 16 residues. Germline V gene data show CDR1 as SNHLY and CDR2 as FYNNEI. V shed 1 base and J shed 4 bases, with 16 bases lying between them.

The chain joins TRBV5-1 to TRBJ1-4; D is perhaps TRBD1 (6 bases). V dropped 3 bases and J dropped 8 bases, with 17 bases sitting between them. The germline V gene has CDR1 SGHRS and CDR2 YFSETQ. The CDR3 extends over 15 amino acids. DNA of the CDR3: TGCGCCAGCAGCTCCGGCAAACAGGGCGGGGAAAAACTGTTTTTT. Translation: CASSSGKQGGEKLFF. The full variable domain, with the rest looked up from reference TRBV5-1 and TRBJ1-4, is KAGVTQTPRYLIKTRGQQVTLSCSPISGHRSVSWYQQTPGQGLQFLFEYFSETQRNKGNFPGRFSGRQFSNSRSEMNVSTLELGDSALYLCASSSGKQGGEKLFFGSGTQLSVL.

V is TRBV6-5 and J is TRBJ2-6; the D gene is possibly TRBD2 (5 bases). V was trimmed by 6 bases and J by 0 bases, leaving 9 bases between them. CDR1 is MNHEY and CDR2 is SVGAGI in the germline V gene. There are 15 residues in the CDR3. The CDR3 sequence is CASRRGFSGANVLTF. In DNA, the CDR3 is TGTGCCAGCAGACGAGGGTTCTCTGGGGCCAACGTCCTGACTTTC.